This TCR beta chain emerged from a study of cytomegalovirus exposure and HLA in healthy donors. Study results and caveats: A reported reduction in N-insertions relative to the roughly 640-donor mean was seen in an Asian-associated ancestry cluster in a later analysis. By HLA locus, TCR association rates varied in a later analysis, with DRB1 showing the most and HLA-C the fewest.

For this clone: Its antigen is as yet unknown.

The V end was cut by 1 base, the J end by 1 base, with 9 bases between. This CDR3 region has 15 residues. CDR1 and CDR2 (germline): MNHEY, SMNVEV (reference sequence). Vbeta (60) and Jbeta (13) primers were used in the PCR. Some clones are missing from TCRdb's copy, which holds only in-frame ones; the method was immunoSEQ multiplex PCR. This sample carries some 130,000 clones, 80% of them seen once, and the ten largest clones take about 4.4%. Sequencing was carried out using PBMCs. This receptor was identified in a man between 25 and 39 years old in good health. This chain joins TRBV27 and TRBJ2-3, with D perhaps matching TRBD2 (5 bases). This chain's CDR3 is CASSLWASRTDTQYF. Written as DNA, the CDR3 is TGTGCCAGCAGTTTATGGGCTAGCCGCACAGATACGCAGTATTTT.